This T cell receptor beta chain is from a study of identical twins. CDR1 and CDR2 from the germline V gene are GTSNPN and SVGIG (reference sequence). The CDR3 extends over 11 amino acids. Trimming removed 2 bases from V and 5 bases from J, with 7 bases in between. TCRdb processed the 5' RACE reads anew with MiXCR; each CDR3 protein has one entry. The repertoire holds 500,000 to 550,000 distinct CDR3 sequences, with roughly 21% as singletons. This same sample was also taken into another study, of T cells expressing NK-cell markers. That study reports: Restriction of the sorted population to alpha-beta TCR T cells was achieved in several experiments with an anti-gamma-delta TCR antibody. In about 6 donors, dominant CD3+CD56+NKG2C+ clones formed 1.0-7.0% of CD8+ cells.

This receptor was obtained from a woman in her late teens or twenties in good health. The specimen was CD4+ T cells sorted from blood. The chain has TRBV30 and TRBJ2-7; no firm D call. The DNA for the CDR3 is TGTGCCTGGAGTCTGGCGAACGAGCAGTACTTC. Amino acid sequence: CAWSLANEQYF. The full variable domain, with the rest looked up from reference TRBV30 and TRBJ2-7, is SQTIHQWPATLVQPVGSPLSLECTVEGTSNPNLYWYRQAAGRGLQLLFYSVGIGQISSEVPQNLSASRPQDRQFILSSKKLLLSDSGFYLCAWSLANEQYFGPGTRLTVT.